One and the same sample provided the 2 T cell receptor beta chains below, sequenced in a study of human T cells and chemical hapten exposure. TCRdb re-analysed the RACE reads in MiXCR, keeping a single row per CDR3 protein. The table has about 290,000 distinct CDR3 sequences, approximately 8% seen once; the top ten hold 0.9% to 1.5%. Time point in this sample: pre-sensitization, week 0. Treatment of the sample: therapeutic diphenylcyclopropenone sensitization with weekly scalp DPC. The specimen comprised whole blood, sampled in connection with sensitization to the hapten diphenylcyclopropenone (DPC). Receptors were obtained from a man aged 18 to 29 with alopecia areata. Some clones in this sample may be carry-over from other donors' samples.

The chain uses TRBV12-3 or TRBV12-4 and TRBJ2-5; D is perhaps TRBD1 or TRBD2 (6 bases each). The CDR3 has 14 amino acids. Trimming cost V 3 bases and J 7 bases, with 15 bases left between them. Here the CDR3 reads CASSFAGAGGTQYF. CDR3 DNA sequence: TGTGCCAGCAGTTTCGCAGGGGCCGGGGGGACCCAGTACTTC.

This clonotype was counted between two and nine times. The chain couples TRBV25-1 to TRBJ2-5; D call uncertain. CDR1 and CDR2 from the germline V gene are MGHDK and SYGVNS. Between the trimmed V and J ends, which lost 3 bases and 1 base, there was a span of 6 bases. This CDR3 is 13 amino acids long. CDR3: CASSEWAQETQYF. DNA of the CDR3: TGTGCCAGCAGTGAGTGGGCCCAAGAGACCCAGTACTTC.